Each of the 8 T cell receptor beta chains below was sequenced from the same sample in a study of cytomegalovirus exposure and HLA in healthy donors. The PCR ran on 60 Vbeta and 13 Jbeta primers. Some clones are missing from TCRdb's copy, which holds only in-frame ones; the method was immunoSEQ multiplex PCR. Here the sample spans about 130,000 clones, 80% being singletons. The sample comprised PBMCs. Receptors were obtained from a man in his forties in good health and CMV-seronegative.

The CDR3 sequence is CASSLGQGGRNEQFF. The CDR3, as DNA: TGTGCCAGCAGCTTAGGCCAGGGCGGCCGCAATGAGCAGTTCTTC. This chain uses TRBV7-9 with TRBJ2-1, with a tentative D call TRBD1 (5 bases). Trimming stripped 1 base from V and 6 bases from J, with 13 bases between. The CDR3 consists of 15 residues. Germline V gene data show CDR1 as SEHNR and CDR2 as FQNEAQ (reference sequence).

V gene TRBV4-2 combines with J gene TRBJ2-5, with a possible D match to TRBD2 (6 bases). The germline V gene has CDR1 LGHNA and CDR2 YNFKEQ. CDR3 size: 14 residues. The V end lost 0 bases, the J end lost 9 bases, and 14 bases lay between the germline ends. The DNA for the CDR3 is TGTGCCAGCAGCCAAGACCCGCGGGGTCAGTCCCAGTACTTC. Its protein product is CASSQDPRGQSQYF.

The chain is built from TRBV30 and TRBJ1-5, with 7 bases matching TRBD1. V was clipped by 0 bases and J by 4 bases; unmatched bases: 6. The CDR3 is made up of 15 amino acids. From germline, CDR1 is GTSNPN and CDR2 SVGIG (reference sequence). CDR3 in DNA: TGTGCCTGGAGTGTTCGGGACAGTCAAAATCAGCCCCAGCATTTT. Protein sequence: CAWSVRDSQNQPQHF.

The rearrangement links TRBV15 to TRBJ1-2, with 7 bases aligning to TRBD1. The CDR3 covers 15 residues. Germline CDR1 LNHNV, CDR2 YYDKDF (reference sequence). Trimming took 4 bases from V and 4 from J; bases not matched to a gene: 9. CDR3 loop: CATSTPGGGGYGYTF. CDR3 coding DNA: TGTGCCACCAGCACCCCAGGAGGGGGCGGCTATGGCTACACCTTC. Drawing the rest from reference TRBV15 and TRBJ1-2, the complete variable domain is DAMVIQNPRYQVTQFGKPVTLSCSQTLNHNVMYWYQQKSSQAPKLLFHYYDKDFNNEADTPDNFQSRRPNTSFCFLDIRSPGLGDTAMYLCATSTPGGGGYGYTFGSGTRLTVV.

The chain uses TRBV7-3 and TRBJ2-5; tentatively, D is TRBD1 (5 bases). The CDR3 loop spans 15 amino acids. Germline V gene sequence: CDR1 SGHTA, CDR2 FQGTGA. The V end lost 5 bases, the J end lost 0 bases, and 13 bases lay between the germline ends. The CDR3 sequence is CASSPSGAYQETQYF. The CDR3 coding sequence is TGTGCCAGCAGCCCGTCTGGGGCCTACCAAGAGACCCAGTACTTC.

V gene TRBV6-4 combines with J gene TRBJ2-7; 10 bases align to TRBD2. The CDR3 is 14 amino acids. The junction had 4 bases not matched to a gene; V was cut back by 7 bases and J by 1 base. Looked up from germline, CDR1 is MRHNA and CDR2 is SNTAGT. The CDR3 loop is CASTLLAGSYEQYF. CDR3 bases: TGTGCCAGCACCTTACTAGCGGGGTCCTACGAGCAGTACTTC.

The J gene is TRBJ2-3, the V gene TRBV10-3; TRBD2 is a possible D gene (6 bases). The V end lost 4 bases, the J end lost 6 bases, and 17 bases lay between the germline ends. The germline gives CDR1 ENHRY, CDR2 SYGVKD. The CDR3 is 15 residues long. In DNA, the CDR3 is TGTGCCATCAGTGGCGCCGCGGGGCCACAGGATACGCAGTATTTT. This gives the protein CAISGAAGPQDTQYF.

The rearrangement joins TRBV28 to TRBJ2-7, with 7 bases identical to TRBD2. The CDR3 is made up of 14 amino acids. Trimming took 5 bases from V and 2 from J; bases not matched to a gene: 6. Germline CDR1 and CDR2: MDHEN and SYDVKM. The CDR3 DNA sequence: TGTGCCAGCAGTGATAGCGGGCCCCCCTACGAGCAGTACTTC. It codes for CASSDSGPPYEQYF.